These 2 T cell receptor beta chains came from one sample sequenced in a study of T cell changes during pregnancy in multiple sclerosis. This table comes from immunoSEQ multiplex PCR, and its TCRdb copy is limited to in-frame clones, with some not included. The sample has roughly 69,000 clones; 90% to 95% are singletons. The input for sequencing was peripheral blood, taken after pregnancy. The receptor set was obtained from a female donor with multiple sclerosis, enrolled in a pregnancy study.

This chain connects TRBV4-1 to TRBJ2-7; D not resolved. Germline assignment: CDR1 MGHRA and CDR2 YSYEKL. The CDR3 spans 13 residues. With 0 bases removed from V and 3 bases from J, the gap between germline ends came to 6 bases. Here the CDR3 DNA reads TGCGCCAGCAGCCAAGACGCGGACTACGAGCAGTACTTC. Translating gives CASSQDADYEQYF.

The chain has TRBV5-6 and TRBJ2-7; D perhaps matches TRBD1 (5 bases). Per germline, CDR1 SGHDT and CDR2 YYEEEE. This CDR3 is 16 amino acids long. V was trimmed by 4 bases and J by 2 bases, leaving 19 bases between them. CDR3 amino acids: CASSPPRRQRAYEQYF. As DNA, the CDR3 is TGTGCCAGCAGCCCCCCGCGACGACAGCGAGCCTACGAGCAGTACTTC.